A selection of T cell receptor beta chains follows, all from one sample in a study of shared clonotypes between healthy human individuals. Only in-frame clones appear in the TCRdb table, and some are missing; sequencing was by immunoSEQ multiplex PCR. The table includes 1,500,000 or so clones, 95% to 97% detected once. The sequencing input was naive CD4+ T cells sorted from blood. These receptors came from a young man in good health. Each CDR3 is given with its conserved first and last residue. Fields, in order: J gene, D gene, clone size, CDR3 length, V gene, CDR3 DNA, CDR3 protein. D genes are given only for firm matches. Clone size is given for some rows only: seen once, a few or many times, or a class if the clone is expanded.

J gene: TRBJ1-1; D gene: -; clone size: -; CDR3 length: 14; V gene: TRBV6-1; CDR3 DNA: TGTGCCAGCACCTCAGGGGAGTATGGCACTGAAGCTTTCTTT; CDR3 protein: CASTSGEYGTEAFF
J gene: TRBJ2-1; D gene: -; clone size: -; CDR3 length: 14; V gene: TRBV6-5; CDR3 DNA: TGTGCCAGCAGTTATGTGGGTCCCTACAATGAGCAGTTCTTC; CDR3 protein: CASSYVGPYNEQFF
J gene: TRBJ1-2; D gene: -; clone size: -; CDR3 length: 12; V gene: TRBV5-7; CDR3 DNA: TGTGCCAGCAGTCTAGCCCGTCCTGGCTACACCTTC; CDR3 protein: CASSLARPGYTF
J gene: TRBJ2-2; D gene: -; clone size: -; CDR3 length: 13; V gene: TRBV2; CDR3 DNA: TGTGCCAGCAGGGACGCAGGTACCGGGGAGCTGTTTTTT; CDR3 protein: CASRDAGTGELFF
J gene: TRBJ2-7; D gene: -; clone size: -; CDR3 length: 15; V gene: TRBV18; CDR3 DNA: TGTGCCAGCTCGCCACCCGACGGGACACTTTACGAGCAGTACTTC; CDR3 protein: CASSPPDGTLYEQYF
J gene: TRBJ2-1; D gene: TRBD1; clone size: -; CDR3 length: 15; V gene: TRBV5-1; CDR3 DNA: TGCGCCAGCAGCTTGGGGCAGGGGGCTTACAATGAGCAGTTCTTC; CDR3 protein: CASSLGQGAYNEQFF
J gene: TRBJ1-5; D gene: TRBD1; clone size: -; CDR3 length: 13; V gene: TRBV6-5; CDR3 DNA: TGTGCCAGCGGGGACAGGGGCAATCAGCCCCAGCATTTT; CDR3 protein: CASGDRGNQPQHF
J gene: TRBJ2-2; D gene: -; clone size: -; CDR3 length: 15; V gene: TRBV9; CDR3 DNA: TGTGCCAGCAGGAAAGGTGGTTGGGGGACCGGGGAGCTGTTTTTT; CDR3 protein: CASRKGGWGTGELFF
J gene: TRBJ2-5; D gene: -; clone size: -; CDR3 length: 12; V gene: TRBV29-1; CDR3 DNA: TGCAGCCTTGAGGTCCGGGCAGAGACCCAGTACTTC; CDR3 protein: CSLEVRAETQYF
J gene: TRBJ2-2; D gene: -; clone size: -; CDR3 length: 19; V gene: TRBV5-6; CDR3 DNA: TGTGCCAGCAGCTTGCTCGGGTGGTCGGAGACATCGAACACCGGGGAGCTGTTTTTT; CDR3 protein: CASSLLGWSETSNTGELFF
J gene: TRBJ1-2; D gene: -; clone size: once; CDR3 length: 17; V gene: TRBV5-4; CDR3 DNA: TGTGCCAGCAGTCCGGAGGGCAGGGGTCGGACTAACTATGGCTACACCTTC; CDR3 protein: CASSPEGRGRTNYGYTF
J gene: TRBJ1-5; D gene: -; clone size: -; CDR3 length: 14; V gene: TRBV4-3; CDR3 DNA: TGCGCCAGCAGCCAAGGACAGCTAAATCAGCCCCAGCATTTT; CDR3 protein: CASSQGQLNQPQHF
J gene: TRBJ1-1; D gene: -; clone size: once; CDR3 length: 11; V gene: TRBV6-6; CDR3 DNA: TGTGCCAGCAGCGTGGGGACTGAAGCTTTCTTT; CDR3 protein: CASSVGTEAFF